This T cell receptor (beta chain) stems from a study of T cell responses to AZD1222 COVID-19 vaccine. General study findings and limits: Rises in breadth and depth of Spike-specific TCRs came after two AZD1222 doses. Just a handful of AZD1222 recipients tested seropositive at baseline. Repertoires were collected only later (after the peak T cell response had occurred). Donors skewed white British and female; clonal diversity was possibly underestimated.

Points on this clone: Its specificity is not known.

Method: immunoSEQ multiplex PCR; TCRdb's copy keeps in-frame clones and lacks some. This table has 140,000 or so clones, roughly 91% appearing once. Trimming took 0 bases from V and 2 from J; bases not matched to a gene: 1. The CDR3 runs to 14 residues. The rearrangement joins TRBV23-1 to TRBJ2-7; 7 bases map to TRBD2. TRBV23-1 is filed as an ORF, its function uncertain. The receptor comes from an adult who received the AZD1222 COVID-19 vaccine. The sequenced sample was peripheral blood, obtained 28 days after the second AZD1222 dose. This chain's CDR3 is CASSQSGGAYEQYF. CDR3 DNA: TGCGCCAGCAGTCAATCTGGGGGGGCCTACGAGCAGTACTTC.